This T cell receptor (beta chain) is from a study of cytomegalovirus exposure and HLA in healthy donors. Overall study context: Samples from HLA-typed donors yielded 85 million to 95 million unique TCRs in an early data release.

Primers: 60 Vbeta forward and 13 Jbeta reverse. Libraries were prepared by immunoSEQ multiplex PCR; TCRdb keeps only in-frame clonotypes and omits some of them. The sample records about 140,000 clones, 75% to 90% being singletons. Germline V lookup: CDR1 MNHEY, CDR2 SVGAGI. Germline trimming cut 5 bases from V and 11 bases from J; bases unmatched to any gene: 11. This CDR3 has 13 residues. Study results and caveats: Among CMV-associated TCR beta chains, most appeared HLA-restricted in a later analysis. In a later analysis, common viral pathogens appeared linked to several of the most significant clusters.

In its sample, this clone ranks as medium-sized (0.01 to 0.1%). What it binds is not known. The rearrangement links TRBV6-5 to TRBJ1-1; TRBD1 agrees at 7 bases. The sequenced sample was PBMCs. The TCR comes from a female donor in good health and CMV-seronegative. The CDR3 nucleotides read TGTGCCAGCAGTGGAATAGGGGGCGTGGGGGCTTTCTTT. Encoded protein: CASSGIGGVGAFF.